What follows describes a single T cell receptor (beta chain). The record originates from a study of cytomegalovirus exposure and HLA in healthy donors. Germline V gene lookup returns CDR1 LGHNT and CDR2 FRNRAP. V shed 2 bases and J shed 0 bases, with 17 bases lying between them. The CDR3 extends over 17 amino acids. Primers: 60 Vbeta forward and 13 Jbeta reverse. Clones were read by immunoSEQ multiplex PCR, and TCRdb kept only the in-frame ones, dropping some. The top ten clones hold roughly 0.38% of a sample with roughly 160,000 clones, about four fifths of them seen once. The gene calls are TRBV12-5 and TRBJ2-7, with no clear D. Sample: PBMCs. The sequence was collected from a boy aged 2-15 years in good health and CMV-seronegative. The CDR3 sequence is CASGLTSSASSSYEQYF. In DNA, the CDR3 is TGTGCTAGTGGTTTGACCTCCTCAGCGTCGAGCTCCTACGAGCAGTACTTC.